This T cell receptor (beta chain) was identified in a study of beta chain features in type 1 diabetes. Across the whole study: No patient-donor differences in age, gender, total cells or subset yield. General observations from the study: TCRB CDR3s were moderately but significantly shorter in Type 1 diabetes patients in all four CD4+ subsets. Fewer insertions but more deletions were seen at VDJ junctions in type 1 diabetes patients.

Remarks on this clone: Its antigen is not known.

The CDR3 has 13 residues. V was clipped by 3 bases and J by 1 base, with 6 bases between them. Germline CDR1 reads MNHEY; CDR2 reads SMNVEV (reference sequence). TCRB transcripts that were expressed got sequenced, as all of the isolated RNA had been reverse transcribed. Reads from naive, central memory and regulatory T cell samples averaged approximately 3.7 million. Method: immunoSEQ multiplex PCR; TCRdb's copy keeps in-frame clones and lacks some. The sample has some 290,000 clones; 24% are singletons. V gene TRBV27 combines with J gene TRBJ1-1; D is uncertain. Sequencing was done on a sample of naive CD4+ T cells from blood. The receptor was derived from a young woman with type 1 diabetes. The CDR3 DNA reads as TGTGCCAGCAGTTTCCAGGAGAACACTGAAGCTTTCTTT. As protein: CASSFQENTEAFF.